Listed here are 8 T cell receptor beta chains from one sample, sequenced in a study of shared clonotypes between healthy human individuals. Profiling relied on immunoSEQ multiplex PCR, and the TCRdb table lists in-frame clones only, not all of them. The profile shows roughly 2.1 million clones, 85% to 95% of them singletons. Terminally differentiated effector memory CD45RA+ cells were excluded by CCR7 positive selection of CD45RO-negative cells. The sequenced sample was naive CD8+ T cells from PBMCs. The receptors here all came from a man aged 18 to 30 in good health. Some clones in this sample may be carry-over from other donors' samples.

V usage is TRBV9 and J usage is TRBJ2-1; 10 bases are a match to TRBD2. J gave up 4 bases and V 4 bases, and 11 bases lay outside the gene matches. The CDR3 runs to 17 residues. Germline V lookup: CDR1 SGDLS, CDR2 YYNGEE. The CDR3 bases are TGTGCCAGCAGCCGTAGCTCTACTAGCGGGATTTACAATGAGCAGTTCTTC. Protein: CASSRSSTSGIYNEQFF.

The chain couples TRBV10-2 to TRBJ1-1; 7 bases align to TRBD1. V was clipped by 2 bases and J by 7 bases; unmatched bases: 13. The CDR3 is made up of 16 amino acids. The germline CDR1 and CDR2 sequences are WSHSY and SAAADI. CDR3 protein: CASSERGHLINGEAFF. CDR3 sequence (DNA): TGCGCCAGCAGTGAGAGGGGGCACCTTATTAACGGTGAAGCTTTCTTT.

The genes are TRBV12-5 and TRBJ1-5; D uncertain. Trimming removed 7 bases at V and 6 bases at J, with 13 bases between. Germline CDR1 reads LGHNT; CDR2 reads FRNRAP. CDR3 length: 13 amino acids. The CDR3 sequence is CASALNPIQPQHF. The DNA for the CDR3 is TGTGCTAGTGCCCTAAACCCGATTCAGCCCCAGCATTTT.

This clone was found once. The V and J genes are TRBV5-1 and TRBJ2-7; possible D gene TRBD2, 6 bases. V was pared by 4 bases and J by 9 bases, with 23 bases between. Germline lookup yields CDR1 SGHRS and CDR2 YFSETQ. The CDR3 runs 15 residues. In nucleotides, the CDR3 is TGCGCCAGCAGCCCGGAGGGGACTGGGGATTTGGGGCAGTACTTC. It encodes CASSPEGTGDLGQYF.

The chain is built from TRBV9 and TRBJ1-4, with no clear D. This CDR3 is 12 amino acids long. CDR1 and CDR2 from the germline V gene are SGDLS and YYNGEE. Between the trimmed V and J ends, which lost 5 bases and 6 bases, there was a span of 8 bases. The CDR3 sequence is CASSSDDEKLFF. The CDR3 coding sequence is TGTGCCAGCAGTTCAGATGATGAAAAACTGTTTTTT. The variable domain in full, with the rest retrieved from reference TRBV9 and TRBJ1-4, is DSGVTQTPKHLITATGQRVTLRCSPRSGDLSVYWYQQSLDQGLQFLIQYYNGEERAKGNILERFSAQQFPDLHSELNLSSLELGDSALYFCASSSDDEKLFFGSGTQLSVL.

This rearrangement joins TRBV5-1 to TRBJ2-1, with D possibly matching TRBD2 (6 bases). The germline V gene encodes CDR1 SGHRS and CDR2 YFSETQ. V lost 4 bases to trimming and J lost 6 bases, with 14 bases between them. This CDR3 comprises 14 residues. The CDR3 sequence: CASSGGRTSNEQFF. The CDR3 nucleotides read TGCGCCAGCAGCGGGGGGAGGACTTCCAATGAGCAGTTCTTC. Combining the CDR3 with reference TRBV5-1 and TRBJ2-1 gives the whole variable domain KAGVTQTPRYLIKTRGQQVTLSCSPISGHRSVSWYQQTPGQGLQFLFEYFSETQRNKGNFPGRFSGRQFSNSRSEMNVSTLELGDSALYLCASSGGRTSNEQFFGPGTRLTVL.

This rearrangement joins TRBV10-2 to TRBJ2-3, with 9 positions matching TRBD2. The CDR3 covers 15 residues. From germline, CDR1 is WSHSY and CDR2 SAAADI. V shed 9 bases and J 3 bases; nucleotides not matched to a gene: 10. CDR3 nucleotide sequence: TGCGCCAGTACTAATAGCGGGAGTAAGACAGATACGCAGTATTTT. Protein: CASTNSGSKTDTQYF.

The rearrangement uses TRBV5-1 and TRBJ2-7, with D perhaps matching TRBD1 or TRBD2 (5 bases each). The CDR3 extends over 14 amino acids. Germline V gene lookup returns CDR1 SGHRS and CDR2 YFSETQ. V was clipped by 2 bases and J by 6 bases, with 15 bases between them. In nucleotides, the CDR3 is TGCGCCAGCAGCTTATATGGGGGAGTCTCCGAGCAGTACTTC. The encoded protein is CASSLYGGVSEQYF.